This T cell receptor (beta chain) was sequenced for a study of CD8 T cells in Susac syndrome. RNA, at about 0.5 to 1 ug, was reverse transcribed with random hexamers. With immunoSEQ multiplex PCR, TCR beta CDR3 was amplified across 54 Vbeta and 13 Jbeta. From the immunoSEQ multiplex PCR reads, TCRdb called clonotypes with MiXCR, one entry per CDR3 protein. The sample includes some 120,000 distinct CDR3 sequences, roughly 94% of them seen just once. CD8+ and CD4+ blood T cells underwent TCR beta sequencing. TEMRA cells were enriched by FACS, and CD4+ and CD8+ T cells were negatively isolated. Sequencing used CD4+ T cells from PBMCs. This receptor was taken from a human donor with multiple sclerosis.

CDR3 loop: CASSPRTGLNTEAFF. In DNA, the CDR3 is TGTGCCAGCAGCCCGAGGACAGGGCTGAACACTGAAGCTTTCTTT. The chain carries TRBV7-2 and TRBJ1-1; 8 bases are a match to TRBD1. This CDR3 is built from 15 residues. V was clipped by 5 bases and J by 0 bases; unmatched bases: 5. The germline V gene encodes CDR1 SGHTA and CDR2 FQGNSA. Based on the CDR3 plus reference TRBV7-2 and TRBJ1-1, the full variable domain is GAGVSQSPSNKVTEKGKDVELRCDPISGHTALYWYRQSLGQGLEFLIYFQGNSAPDKSGLPSDRFSAERTGGSVSTLTIQRTQQEDSAVYLCASSPRTGLNTEAFFGQGTRLTVV.